The 27 T cell receptor beta chains below all came from one sample that was sequenced in a study of T cell repertoires in MIS-A myocarditis. Profiled with immunoSEQ multiplex PCR; TCRdb holds only in-frame clones, not every one. Of several thousand clones in the sample, 78% were seen once. Sequencing was performed on right inferior lung lobe tissue obtained at autopsy. These receptors came from a man aged 18 to 30 with fulminant myocarditis from multisystem inflammatory syndrome in adults (MIS-A) after COVID-19.

V is TRBV7-2 and J is TRBJ2-7, with a tentative D call TRBD1 (5 bases). The CDR3 extends over 14 amino acids. Trimming stripped 2 bases from V and 1 base from J, with 9 bases between. In germline, CDR1 is SGHTA, CDR2 FQGNSA. The CDR3 DNA sequence: TGTGCCAGCAGCTTATACCAGGGTTCCTACGAGCAGTACTTC. Amino acids: CASSLYQGSYEQYF.

The V and J genes are TRBV3-1 (or the pseudogene TRBV3-2) and TRBJ2-7, with D perhaps given as TRBD1 or TRBD2 (7 bases each). Germline loops: CDR1 LGHDT, CDR2 YNNKEL (reference sequence). This CDR3 is built from 18 residues. Trimming stripped 5 bases from V and 2 bases from J, with 25 bases between. The CDR3, as DNA: TGTGCCAGCAGCGCAGGGGGGGCCATCACCGCTCGCCCCTACGAGCAGTACTTC. Protein product: CASSAGGAITARPYEQYF.

The chain is built from TRBV19 and TRBJ2-7, with a tentative D call TRBD1 (6 bases). CDR3 length: 13 residues. The V gene lost 4 bases and the J gene lost 7 bases, with 14 bases spanning the gap. Per the germline V gene, CDR1 is LNHDA and CDR2 is SQIVND (reference sequence). The CDR3 protein is CASSSNRVGEQYF. CDR3 sequence (DNA): TGTGCCAGTAGTAGCAACAGGGTCGGGGAGCAGTACTTC.

The DNA for the CDR3 is TGTGCCAGCAGACGGACAGGGGGCTATGGCTACACCTTC. Translated, it gives CASRRTGGYGYTF. The rearrangement uses TRBV28 and TRBJ1-2; TRBD1 matches at 10 bases. The CDR3 runs 13 residues. Germline V lookup: CDR1 MDHEN, CDR2 SYDVKM. Trimming removed 6 bases from V and 4 bases from J; junction bases left unmatched: 2.

In its sample, this clone was seen a few times. The chain is built from TRBV6-5 and TRBJ1-1; D ambiguous. Trimming cost V 9 bases and J 1 base, with 12 bases left between them. This CDR3 has 13 amino acids. CDR1 MNHEY and CDR2 SVGAGI come from the germline V gene. For the CDR3, the DNA is TGTGCCAGTCGAACACGGAAGAACACTGAAGCTTTCTTT. It codes for CASRTRKNTEAFF.

The chain employs TRBV6-5 and TRBJ2-4; 14 bases match TRBD2. The CDR3 runs to 15 residues. The ends lost 6 bases at V and 7 bases at J; junction bases unmatched: 5. Looked up from germline, CDR1 is MNHEY and CDR2 is SVGAGI. CDR3 bases: TGTGCCAGCAGGGCGGGACTAGCGGGAGCGAACATTCAGTACTTC. Amino acid sequence: CASRAGLAGANIQYF.

The gene calls are TRBV6-2 or TRBV6-3 and TRBJ2-1, with 7 bases that match TRBD2. The CDR3 length is 15 residues. V lost 2 bases and J lost 3; bases outside the gene matches: 4. Germline CDR1 is MNHEY and CDR2 is SVGEGT. CDR3 amino acids: CASSYELAHYNEQFF. The CDR3 coding sequence is TGTGCCAGCAGTTACGAACTAGCGCACTACAATGAGCAGTTCTTC.

The chain joins TRBV28 to TRBJ1-3; D may be TRBD1 (6 bases). CDR3 length equals 14 residues. Germline V lookup: CDR1 MDHEN, CDR2 SYDVKM. Trimming cost V 8 bases and J 3 bases, with 14 bases left between them. CDR3 DNA sequence: TGTGCCAGCTCGCCACAGGGAGTTGGAAACACCATATATTTT. It yields the protein CASSPQGVGNTIYF. The full variable domain, with the rest looked up from reference TRBV28 and TRBJ1-3, is DVKVTQSSRYLVKRTGEKVFLECVQDMDHENMFWYRQDPGLGLRLIYFSYDVKMKEKGDIPEGYSVSREKKERFSLILESASTNQTSMYLCASSPQGVGNTIYFGEGSWLTVV.

The gene calls are TRBV5-5 and TRBJ1-6; possibly TRBD1 for D (6 bases). The V gene's germline CDR1 is SGHKS and CDR2 YYEKEE (reference sequence). The CDR3 loop spans 16 amino acids. Trimming shortened V by 0 bases and J by 7 bases, and 14 bases separated the two germline ends. CDR3 in amino acids: CASSLDTQGMNSPLHF. DNA for the CDR3: TGTGCCAGCAGCTTGGACACCCAGGGGATGAATTCACCCCTCCACTTT.

V gene TRBV28 combines with J gene TRBJ2-3; D not certain. Germline CDR1 reads MDHEN; CDR2 reads SYDVKM. Trimming left V 5 bases short and J 2 bases short, with 11 bases between. CDR3 length equals 14 residues. The DNA of the CDR3 is TGTGCCAGCAGTAACAACGGCAACACAGATACGCAGTATTTT. This encodes CASSNNGNTDTQYF.

The V and J genes are TRBV4-2 and TRBJ1-1; D might be TRBD1 (6 bases). V was cut by 6 bases and J by 1 base, with 9 bases left in between. CDR1 is LGHNA and CDR2 is YNFKEQ in the germline V gene. The CDR3 contains 13 residues. The CDR3 DNA reads TGTGCCAGCAGACTACAGGGGAACACTGAAGCTTTCTTT. Translated: CASRLQGNTEAFF.

The J gene is TRBJ2-7, the V gene TRBV19; 11 nucleotides line up with TRBD2. Germline values: CDR1 LNHDA, CDR2 SQIVND (reference sequence). CDR3 length: 16 amino acids. With 10 bases clipped from V and 5 bases from J, the junction kept 16 bases outside the gene matches. The CDR3 protein is CATTRRLAGGLNEQYF. The CDR3 DNA is TGTGCCACCACGCGAAGGCTAGCGGGGGGTTTAAACGAGCAGTACTTC. Full variable domain (remainder filled in from reference TRBV19 and TRBJ2-7): DGGITQSPKYLFRKEGQNVTLSCEQNLNHDAMYWYRQDPGQGLRLIYYSQIVNDFQKGDIAEGYSVSREKKESFPLTVTSAQKNPTAFYLCATTRRLAGGLNEQYFGPGTRLTVT.

This chain uses TRBV10-3 with TRBJ2-1; D might be TRBD1 or TRBD2, each matching 6 bases. Germline CDR1 ENHRY, CDR2 SYGVKD. This CDR3 contains 14 residues. The germline V and J ends were trimmed by 3 bases and 5 bases, with 11 bases remaining between them. CDR3 nucleotides: TGTGCCATCAGTGATCGGGGGCTTGACAATGAGCAGTTCTTC. Amino acids: CAISDRGLDNEQFF.

CDR3 bases: TGTGCCAGCAGCGGGGGGACAGGGGGCCGGACTGAAGCTTTCTTT. Amino acids: CASSGGTGGRTEAFF. This rearrangement joins TRBV9 to TRBJ1-1; 12 nucleotides match TRBD1. After removal of 3 bases from V and 5 bases from J, the junction contained 5 bases not matched to a gene. CDR1 is SGDLS, CDR2 YYNGEE, per germline. The CDR3 sequence is 15 residues long. The full variable domain, completed using reference TRBV9 and TRBJ1-1, is DSGVTQTPKHLITATGQRVTLRCSPRSGDLSVYWYQQSLDQGLQFLIQYYNGEERAKGNILERFSAQQFPDLHSELNLSSLELGDSALYFCASSGGTGGRTEAFFGQGTRLTVV.

The chain combines TRBV19 with TRBJ1-1; a possible D gene is TRBD1 (6 bases). This CDR3 comprises 13 residues. V was clipped by 4 bases and J by 4 bases, with 10 bases between them. CDR1 is LNHDA and CDR2 is SQIVND in the germline V gene (reference sequence). The CDR3 region has the DNA TGTGCCAGTAGTAGCCGGGGGCCCACTGAAGCTTTCTTT. It specifies CASSSRGPTEAFF.

The rearrangement joins TRBV12-3 or TRBV12-4 to TRBJ1-3; D is unresolved. V lost 6 bases and J lost 4, with 4 bases in between. This CDR3 is built from 11 residues. The CDR3 spells CASRGGNTIYF. CDR3 DNA: TGTGCCAGCAGGGGAGGAAACACCATATATTTT.

The V call is TRBV7-2, the J call TRBJ2-3; the match to TRBD2 covers 15 bases. This CDR3 comprises 18 residues. V was clipped by 6 bases and J by 6 bases; unmatched bases: 13. Germline V lookup: CDR1 SGHTA, CDR2 FQGNSA. This CDR3 reads CASRPGLAGGPRGDTQYF. The CDR3 DNA is TGTGCCAGCAGACCCGGACTAGCGGGGGGGCCGAGGGGTGATACGCAGTATTTT.

The rearrangement joins TRBV10-3 to TRBJ2-7; a possible D gene is TRBD1 (5 bases). This CDR3 comprises 15 residues. From germline, CDR1 is ENHRY and CDR2 SYGVKD. Trimming cost V 4 bases and J 1 base, with 14 bases left between them. The CDR3 is CAISGTDTKSYEQYF. The CDR3 nucleotides are TGTGCCATCAGTGGTACGGACACGAAGTCCTACGAGCAGTACTTC.

There are a few counts of this clone. The rearrangement joins TRBV2 to TRBJ2-5; weak D call: TRBD2 (6 bases). This CDR3 has 13 amino acids. Germline V gene sequence: CDR1 SNHLY, CDR2 FYNNEI. Deletions cut 2 bases from V and 2 bases from J, with 6 bases between. The DNA for the CDR3 is TGTGCCAGCAGTGAACGGGGGCAAGAGACCCAGTACTTC. Translating it yields CASSERGQETQYF.

This clone was observed a single time. This sequence joins TRBV5-8 and TRBJ2-7; TRBD1 matches at 7 bases. Germline trimming cut 0 bases from V and 2 bases from J; bases unmatched to any gene: 2. The CDR3 covers 14 residues. From germline, CDR1 is SGHTS and CDR2 YDEGEE. The CDR3 DNA sequence: TGTGCCAGCAGCTTGGAACAGGGGCCCTACGAGCAGTACTTC. This sequence encodes CASSLEQGPYEQYF.

The CDR3: CASSRRGPYQETQYF. As DNA, the CDR3 is TGCGCCAGCAGCCGGAGGGGTCCGTACCAAGAGACCCAGTACTTC. The V gene is TRBV23-1, the J gene TRBJ2-5; the D gene is possibly TRBD2 (6 bases). TRBV23-1 is known as an ORF, though its function is uncertain. The CDR3 contains 15 residues. The germline V and J ends were trimmed by 6 bases and 0 bases, with 14 bases remaining between them.

DNA for the CDR3: TGCGCCAGCAGCTTGTACGGCGGAAGCTCCTACGAGCAGTACTTC. Translated, it gives CASSLYGGSSYEQYF. The chain couples TRBV5-1 to TRBJ2-7; no definite D call. Germline V gene data show CDR1 as SGHRS and CDR2 as YFSETQ. The CDR3 has 15 amino acids. Trimming removed 1 base at V and 0 bases at J, with 11 bases between.

The V and J genes are TRBV5-4 and TRBJ1-2, with unresolved D. Between the trimmed V and J ends, which lost 0 bases and 2 bases, there was a span of 14 bases. The CDR3 extends over 16 amino acids. CDR1 is SGHNT and CDR2 is YYREEE in the germline V gene (reference sequence). The CDR3 bases are TGTGCCAGCAGCTTGGCCGGGCCCCTATCAAACTATGGCTACACCTTC. It codes for CASSLAGPLSNYGYTF.

DNA of the CDR3: TGTGCCAGCAGTGAAGAAGGAATGGCTAGCGGGGTAACAGATACGCAGTATTTT. It translates to CASSEEGMASGVTDTQYF. The V gene is TRBV2, the J gene TRBJ2-3; TRBD2 agrees at 9 bases. The CDR3 runs to 18 residues. V was clipped by 1 base and J by 3 bases; unmatched bases: 11. Per the germline V gene, CDR1 is SNHLY and CDR2 is FYNNEI.

The chain has TRBV21-1 and TRBJ1-4. TRBV21-1 constitutes a pseudogene. This CDR3 spans 16 amino acids. CDR3 bases: TGTGCCAGCAGTCTAACAGGGACTCCAACTAATGAAAAACTGTTTTTT. This sequence encodes CASSLTGTPTNEKLFF.

This clone was detected only once. This chain links TRBV4-3 with TRBJ1-1; D gene uncertain. Deletions cut 0 bases from V and 5 bases from J, with 10 bases between. From germline, CDR1 is LGHNA and CDR2 YSLEER. This CDR3 has 14 residues. The CDR3 loop is CASSQEFEGTEAFF. CDR3 nucleotides: TGCGCCAGCAGCCAAGAGTTTGAGGGAACTGAAGCTTTCTTT.

This sequence joins TRBV6-6 and TRBJ2-4; 7 bases agree with TRBD1. CDR1 is MNHNY and CDR2 is SVGAGI in the germline V gene (reference sequence). This CDR3 has 13 residues. The V gene end was trimmed by 1 base and the J gene end by 15 bases; junction bases not matched to a gene: 9. In nucleotides, the CDR3 is TGTGCCAGCAGTTACTTGGACAGGAACAGACCGTACTTC. Amino acid sequence: CASSYLDRNRPYF.